This TCR beta chain was sequenced in a study of cytotoxic CD8 clonotypes in ibrutinib-treated CLL. The wider study: Mean values per sample were some 250,000 productive templates and 75,000 to 100,000 productive rearrangements. Broader study findings: Sampling times (in sustained-remission versus progressing patients) were not the same. Baseline levels were approached again at progression, after clonality had risen at ibrutinib response.

Germline CDR1 and CDR2: LNHDA and SQIVND (reference sequence). V lost 6 bases and J 4 bases, leaving 16 bases between the germline ends. This CDR3 is built from 15 residues. Target depth was 1 in 200,000 to 1 in 1 million T cells, about 10x per clonotype. The repertoire was sequenced with immunoSEQ multiplex PCR; TCRdb's copy has only in-frame clones and lacks some. The table lists approximately 340,000 clones, roughly 67% of them singletons. As regards this clone: No antigen is known for it.

Material: PBMCs, obtained after 36 months of ibrutinib treatment. The chain couples TRBV19 to TRBJ1-3, with a tentative D call TRBD1 (5 bases). This TCR was recovered from a human donor with chronic lymphocytic leukemia. The CDR3, as DNA: TGTGCCAGTAGCTTCCGATCAGGGCCAGGAAACACCATATATTTT. Protein product: CASSFRSGPGNTIYF.